These 20 T cell receptor beta chains share one sample of origin, sequenced in a study of control samples from healthy donors and cancer patients. Assay: immunoSEQ multiplex PCR; the TCRdb copy retains only in-frame clones and omits some. Found here are around 18,000 clones, around 84% of them singletons; the top ten hold approximately 10%. The material sequenced was PBMCs. Receptors originate from a woman aged 70-85 years with colorectal cancer.

The rearrangement uses TRBV9 and TRBJ1-2; weak D call: TRBD1 (6 bases). The CDR3 has 12 amino acids. Per germline, CDR1 SGDLS and CDR2 YYNGEE. V was clipped by 2 bases and J by 8 bases, with 10 bases between them. The CDR3 loop reads CASSVTGKGYTF. CDR3 coding DNA: TGTGCCAGCAGCGTTACAGGGAAGGGCTACACCTTC.

The gene calls are TRBV4-2 and TRBJ2-7, with 10 bases identical to TRBD1. The length of the CDR3 is 14 residues. Trimming at V came to 7 bases and at J to 1 base, leaving 4 bases not matched to a gene. CDR1 and CDR2 from the germline V gene are LGHNA and YNFKEQ. The CDR3: CASTPGQGSYEQYF. The CDR3 region has the DNA TGTGCCAGCACCCCGGGACAGGGGTCCTACGAGCAGTACTTC.

The V gene is TRBV11-3, the J gene TRBJ2-2, with 10 positions matching TRBD1. Trimming took 8 bases from V and 3 from J; bases not matched to a gene: 3. Germline CDR1 is SGHNT and CDR2 is YENEEA. The CDR3 is 14 amino acids. In DNA, the CDR3 is TGTGCCAGCCGTGACAGGGGGCACACCGGGGAGCTGTTTTTT. This codes for CASRDRGHTGELFF.

The chain is built from TRBV7-2 and TRBJ1-5; D is possibly TRBD1 (5 bases). This CDR3 has 15 residues. Per germline, CDR1 SGHTA and CDR2 FQGNSA. The V gene lost 1 base and the J gene lost 7 bases, with 14 bases spanning the gap. CDR3 sequence reads: CASSLEPGTGQPQHF. Written as DNA, the CDR3 is TGTGCCAGCAGCTTAGAACCAGGGACCGGCCAGCCCCAGCATTTT.

The J gene is TRBJ2-7, the V gene TRBV6-2 or TRBV6-3; 8 bases are shared with TRBD1. The CDR3 contains 15 residues. The J segment lost 3 bases and the V segment lost 5 bases, leaving 9 bases of the junction unmatched. Per germline, CDR1 MNHEY and CDR2 SVGEGT. The CDR3 DNA reads as TGTGCCAGCAGTCCACCCGGGACAGGATTCTACGAGCAGTACTTC. Amino acid sequence: CASSPPGTGFYEQYF.

The chain links TRBV6-2 or TRBV6-3 to TRBJ2-7; TRBD1 agrees at 8 bases. The CDR3 is made up of 15 amino acids. Germline V CDR1 and CDR2: MNHEY, SVGEGT. With V trimmed by 5 bases and J by 5 bases, 11 bases remained unmatched. The CDR3 DNA follows: TGTGCCAGCAGTCAGACAGGGGCCCACCTGGACGAGCAGTACTTC. It specifies CASSQTGAHLDEQYF.

The V and J genes are TRBV19 and TRBJ2-1, with TRBD2 matching over 13 bases. The length of the CDR3 is 15 residues. The V and J ends lost 5 bases and 6 bases, in that order; junction bases with no gene match: 4. CDR1 LNHDA and CDR2 SQIVND come from the germline V gene (reference sequence). CDR3 residues: CASSLLAGGLNEQFF. In DNA form, the CDR3 reads TGTGCCAGTAGTTTACTAGCGGGGGGGCTCAATGAGCAGTTCTTC. The full variable domain, its missing parts supplied by reference TRBV19 and TRBJ2-1, is DGGITQSPKYLFRKEGQNVTLSCEQNLNHDAMYWYRQDPGQGLRLIYYSQIVNDFQKGDIAEGYSVSREKKESFPLTVTSAQKNPTAFYLCASSLLAGGLNEQFFGPGTRLTVL.

The rearrangement uses TRBV7-9 and TRBJ2-7, with 8 bases that match TRBD1. The ends lost 7 bases at V and 0 bases at J; junction bases unmatched: 8. CDR3 length: 15 residues. Per the germline V gene, CDR1 is SEHNR and CDR2 is FQNEAQ (reference sequence). This chain's CDR3 is CASTTQGVGSYEQYF. The CDR3 coding sequence is TGTGCCAGCACGACACAGGGGGTAGGCTCCTACGAGCAGTACTTC. The full variable domain, in which reference TRBV7-9 and TRBJ2-7 provide the parts outside the CDR3, is DTGVSQNPRHKITKRGQNVTFRCDPISEHNRLYWYRQTLGQGPEFLTYFQNEAQLEKSRLLSDRFSAERPKGSFSTLEIQRTEQGDSAMYLCASTTQGVGSYEQYFGPGTRLTVT.

Here the CDR3 DNA reads TGTGCCGAGCGTAGCGGGTATAGCACAGATACGCAGTATTTT. This codes for CAERSGYSTDTQYF. This chain links TRBV7-2 with TRBJ2-3, with 7 bases matching TRBD2. Germline V gives CDR1 SGHTA, CDR2 FQGNSA. V lost 11 bases to trimming and J lost 0 bases; unmatched junction nucleotides: 8. The CDR3 has 14 amino acids.

V usage is TRBV5-1 and J usage is TRBJ2-1, with D perhaps assigned TRBD1 or TRBD2 (5 bases each). Trimming took off 0 bases at V and 0 bases at J, with 13 bases between the two ends. Germline V gives CDR1 SGHRS, CDR2 YFSETQ. The CDR3 loop spans 17 amino acids. DNA of the CDR3: TGCGCCAGCAGCTTGGGGGGGACGGCTAGCTCCTACAATGAGCAGTTCTTC. Translating it yields CASSLGGTASSYNEQFF. Drawing the rest from reference TRBV5-1 and TRBJ2-1, the complete variable domain is KAGVTQTPRYLIKTRGQQVTLSCSPISGHRSVSWYQQTPGQGLQFLFEYFSETQRNKGNFPGRFSGRQFSNSRSEMNVSTLELGDSALYLCASSLGGTASSYNEQFFGPGTRLTVL.

The rearrangement links TRBV4-3 to TRBJ2-5, with a weak D call TRBD1 (6 bases). Trimming shortened V by 3 bases and J by 2 bases, and 16 bases separated the two germline ends. This CDR3 has 16 amino acids. Germline CDR1 LGHNA, CDR2 YSLEER. CDR3 residues: CASSQGDRWEQETQYF. The CDR3 DNA reads TGCGCCAGCAGCCAGGGTGACAGGTGGGAACAAGAGACCCAGTACTTC.

The J gene is TRBJ1-2, the V gene TRBV7-9; 11 bases line up with TRBD1. This CDR3 comprises 16 residues. The germline V gene encodes CDR1 SEHNR and CDR2 FQNEAQ (reference sequence). The junction had 5 bases not matched to a gene; V was cut back by 1 base and J by 4 bases. CDR3 region: CASSLGGTGGIYGYTF. Here the CDR3 DNA reads TGTGCCAGCAGCTTAGGCGGGACAGGGGGAATCTATGGCTACACCTTC.

The gene calls are TRBV18 and TRBJ2-1, with a tentative D call TRBD1 (5 bases). CDR1 is KGHSH, CDR2 LQKENI, per germline. Trimming pared 6 bases from V and 7 bases from J, leaving 22 bases between. The CDR3 extends over 16 amino acids. CDR3 in amino acids: CASSPNSPQGGNEQFF. CDR3 sequence (DNA): TGTGCCAGCTCGCCGAACAGTCCCCAGGGCGGTAATGAGCAGTTCTTC.

The rearrangement joins TRBV3-1 (or the pseudogene TRBV3-2) to TRBJ2-3; D ambiguous. Germline V CDR1 and CDR2: LGHDT, YNNKEL (reference sequence). With 1 base removed from V and 2 bases from J, the gap between germline ends came to 4 bases. The CDR3 totals 13 residues. The CDR3 DNA follows: TGTGCCAGCAGCCAAGGGGCCACAGATACGCAGTATTTT. Amino acids: CASSQGATDTQYF.

The V gene is TRBV15, the J gene TRBJ2-1; 8 bases map to TRBD1. The length of the CDR3 is 17 residues. V shed 0 bases, J shed 4 bases, and the junction held 8 bases outside the gene matches. The germline V gene has CDR1 LNHNV and CDR2 YYDKDF (reference sequence). CDR3 sequence reads: CATSRDRDRKLYNEQFF. CDR3 sequence (DNA): TGTGCCACCAGCAGAGATAGGGACAGGAAACTTTACAATGAGCAGTTCTTC.

In this sample, this clone is medium-sized. The CDR3 here is CSVAGALSTGELFF. CDR3 bases: TGCAGCGTTGCGGGGGCCCTGAGCACCGGGGAGCTGTTTTTT. This rearrangement joins TRBV29-1 to TRBJ2-2; perhaps D is TRBD1 or TRBD2 (6 bases each). V lost 4 bases and J 4 bases, leaving 13 bases between the germline ends. Germline V CDR1 and CDR2: SQVTM, ANQGSEA. The CDR3 has 14 amino acids.

This chain connects TRBV29-1 to TRBJ2-7, with TRBD1 as a possible D gene (7 bases). Germline lookup yields CDR1 SQVTM and CDR2 ANQGSEA. CDR3 length equals 14 residues. The ends were cut back, 4 bases at V and 3 bases at J, with 16 bases in the middle. This CDR3 reads CSVAPQGTFYEQYF. The DNA of the CDR3 is TGCAGCGTTGCTCCACAGGGGACTTTCTACGAGCAGTACTTC.

The chain recombines TRBV29-1 with TRBJ2-7, with a tentative D call TRBD1 (6 bases). Per the germline V gene, CDR1 is SQVTM and CDR2 is ANQGSEA. This CDR3 is built from 12 residues. The CDR3 nucleotides are TGCAGGATCCGGGACAAACACTACGAGCAGTACTTC. Translation gives CRIRDKHYEQYF.

To note about this clone: At one boundary the junction diverges from the germline segment, which might be a read error. This sequence joins TRBV2 and TRBJ2-5, with TRBD2 identical over 9 bases. The CDR3 has 16 amino acids. Germline V lookup: CDR1 SNHLY, CDR2 FYNNEI. In DNA, the CDR3 is TGTGCCAGCAGTGATTCTGCGGGAGGGCGCACGGGGACCCAGCACTTC. Amino acids: CASSDSAGGRTGTQHF.

The chain combines TRBV11-3 with TRBJ1-2; D is unresolved. Germline V CDR1 and CDR2: SGHNT, YENEEA. V was cut by 4 bases and J by 8 bases, with 11 bases left in between. The CDR3 is made up of 12 amino acids. The chain's CDR3 is CASSSPVGGYTF. CDR3 nucleotides: TGTGCCAGCAGCTCCCCAGTTGGGGGCTACACCTTC.